This T cell receptor beta chain was profiled in a study of blood T cell repertoires in COVID-19. The wider study: Acute-phase and convalescent COVID-19 samples originated in the United States, Italy and Spain. PBMCs, B-cell-depleted T cells, or T cells were the source of the cDNA or gDNA that made up the material.

The V gene's germline CDR1 is SGHRS and CDR2 YFSETQ. V was clipped by 0 bases and J by 3 bases; unmatched bases: 1. The CDR3 is made up of 15 amino acids. Authors' methods: Nucleated cell number was recorded as an estimate derived from reference gene primer amplification. Clones were sequenced by immunoSEQ multiplex PCR, and TCRdb holds only the in-frame ones, with some missing. The V and J calls and clone size come from that table; D and trimming were worked out from the DNA. The data contain some 71,000 clones, roughly 84% of them singletons. The source of this sequence is a woman in her 50s with acute or convalescent COVID-19. The sample comprised peripheral blood. The chain uses TRBV5-1 and TRBJ2-7; 12 nucleotides align to TRBD2. The CDR3: CASSLGLAGVYEQYF. The CDR3 DNA is TGCGCCAGCAGCTTGGGACTAGCGGGAGTCTACGAGCAGTACTTC.